The entry below describes one T cell receptor (beta chain). This specimen belongs to a study of shared clonotypes between healthy human individuals. Study context: Each donor's CD8 memory used one plate, CD8 naive two, each CD4 subset three.

The ends were cut back, 4 bases at V and 3 bases at J, with 16 bases in the middle. Looked up from germline, CDR1 is SGDLS and CDR2 is YYNGEE. CDR3 length equals 15 residues. This table comes from immunoSEQ multiplex PCR, and its TCRdb copy is limited to in-frame clones, with some not included. The sample lists under 350,000 clones, around nine tenths seen once, with 15% to 20% in the top ten. This receptor was taken from a man aged 18 to 29 in good health. This chain connects TRBV9 to TRBJ1-2; D gene uncertain. Sequenced input: memory CD8+ T cells sorted from blood. The sample's subset: CD45RO+ cells pooled with CCR7-negative TemRA cells. The CDR3 DNA reads as TGTGCCAGCAGCACTGATTGGGTGGCAGACTATGGCTACACCTTC. This encodes CASSTDWVADYGYTF. The variable domain in full, with the rest retrieved from reference TRBV9 and TRBJ1-2, is DSGVTQTPKHLITATGQRVTLRCSPRSGDLSVYWYQQSLDQGLQFLIQYYNGEERAKGNILERFSAQQFPDLHSELNLSSLELGDSALYFCASSTDWVADYGYTFGSGTRLTVV.